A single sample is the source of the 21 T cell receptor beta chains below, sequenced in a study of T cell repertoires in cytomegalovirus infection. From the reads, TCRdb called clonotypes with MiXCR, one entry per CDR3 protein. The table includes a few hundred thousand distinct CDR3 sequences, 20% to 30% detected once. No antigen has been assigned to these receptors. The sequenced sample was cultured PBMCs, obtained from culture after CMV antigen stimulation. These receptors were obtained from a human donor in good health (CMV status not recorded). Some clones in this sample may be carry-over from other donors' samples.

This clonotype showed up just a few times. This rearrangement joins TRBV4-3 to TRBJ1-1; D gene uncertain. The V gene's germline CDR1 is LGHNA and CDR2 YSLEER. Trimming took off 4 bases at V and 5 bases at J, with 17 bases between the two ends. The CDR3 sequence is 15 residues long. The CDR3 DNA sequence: TGCGCCAGCAGCCCGGCCGGGTTGAGAGGAACTGAAGCTTTCTTT. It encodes CASSPAGLRGTEAFF.

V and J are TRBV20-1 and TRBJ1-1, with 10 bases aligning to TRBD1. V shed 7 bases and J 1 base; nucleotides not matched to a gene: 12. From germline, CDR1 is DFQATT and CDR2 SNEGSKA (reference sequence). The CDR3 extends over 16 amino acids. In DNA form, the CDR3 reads TGCAGTGTCCCGGACAGGGGGGTTGACCAGAACACTGAAGCTTTCTTT. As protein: CSVPDRGVDQNTEAFF.

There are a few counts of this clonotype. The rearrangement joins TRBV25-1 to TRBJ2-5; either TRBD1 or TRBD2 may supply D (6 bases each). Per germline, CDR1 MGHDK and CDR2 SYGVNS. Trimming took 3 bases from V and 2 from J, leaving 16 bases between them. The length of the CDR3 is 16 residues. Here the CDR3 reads CASSESGVGGQETQYF. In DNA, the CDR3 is TGTGCCAGCAGTGAGTCAGGGGTAGGAGGGCAAGAGACCCAGTACTTC.

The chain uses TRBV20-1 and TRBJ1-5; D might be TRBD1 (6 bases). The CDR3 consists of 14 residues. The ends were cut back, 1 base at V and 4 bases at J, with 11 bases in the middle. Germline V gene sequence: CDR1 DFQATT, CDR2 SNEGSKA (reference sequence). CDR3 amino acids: CSARGRGPNQPQHF. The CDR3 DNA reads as TGCAGTGCTAGAGGCAGGGGACCGAATCAGCCCCAGCATTTT.

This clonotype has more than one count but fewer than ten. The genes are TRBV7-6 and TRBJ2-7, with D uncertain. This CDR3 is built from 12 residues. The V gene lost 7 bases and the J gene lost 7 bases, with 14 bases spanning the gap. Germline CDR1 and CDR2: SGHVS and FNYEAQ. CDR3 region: CASTLAVGEQYF. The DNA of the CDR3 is TGTGCCAGCACCCTTGCCGTGGGAGAGCAGTACTTC.

The CDR3 loop reads CASIPGASGANVLTF. The CDR3 nucleotides read TGTGCCAGCATCCCCGGGGCCTCTGGGGCCAACGTCCTGACTTTC. The J gene is TRBJ2-6, the V gene TRBV28, with D perhaps TRBD1 or TRBD2 (5 bases each). The CDR3 has 15 residues. Trimming shortened V by 7 bases and J by 0 bases, and 10 bases separated the two germline ends. CDR1 and CDR2 (germline): MDHEN, SYDVKM.

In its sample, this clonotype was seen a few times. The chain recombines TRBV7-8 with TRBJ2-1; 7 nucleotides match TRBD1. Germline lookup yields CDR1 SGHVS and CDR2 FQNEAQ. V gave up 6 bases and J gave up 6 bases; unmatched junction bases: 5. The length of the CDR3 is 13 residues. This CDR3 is CASSPRQGNEQFF. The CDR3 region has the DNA TGTGCCAGCAGTCCTCGACAGGGCAATGAGCAGTTCTTC.

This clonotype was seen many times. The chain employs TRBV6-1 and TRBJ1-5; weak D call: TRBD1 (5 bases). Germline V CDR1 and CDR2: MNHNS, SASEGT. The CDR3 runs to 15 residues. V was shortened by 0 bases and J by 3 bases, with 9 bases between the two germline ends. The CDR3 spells CASSEAAGLNQPQHF. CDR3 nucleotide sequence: TGTGCCAGCAGTGAAGCCGCGGGGCTCAATCAGCCCCAGCATTTT.

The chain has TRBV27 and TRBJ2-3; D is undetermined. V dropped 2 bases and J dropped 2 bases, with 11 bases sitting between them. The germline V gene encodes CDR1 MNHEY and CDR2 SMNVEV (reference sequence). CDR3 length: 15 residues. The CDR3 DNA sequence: TGTGCCAGCAGTTTAATCGGGTCGAACACAGATACGCAGTATTTT. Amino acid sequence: CASSLIGSNTDTQYF.

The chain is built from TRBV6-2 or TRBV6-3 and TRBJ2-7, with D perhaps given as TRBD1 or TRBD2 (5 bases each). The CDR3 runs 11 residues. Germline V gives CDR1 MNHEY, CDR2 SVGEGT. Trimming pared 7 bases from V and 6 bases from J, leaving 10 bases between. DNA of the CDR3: TGTGCCAGCAATGGGGGAAGCGAGCAGTACTTC. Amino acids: CASNGGSEQYF.

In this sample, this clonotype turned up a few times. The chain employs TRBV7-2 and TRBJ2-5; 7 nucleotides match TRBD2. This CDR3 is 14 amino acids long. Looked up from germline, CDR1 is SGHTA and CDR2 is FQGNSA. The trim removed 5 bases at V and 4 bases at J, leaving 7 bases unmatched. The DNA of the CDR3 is TGTGCCAGCAGCATCGCGGGAGTCCGAGAGACCCAGTACTTC. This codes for CASSIAGVRETQYF.

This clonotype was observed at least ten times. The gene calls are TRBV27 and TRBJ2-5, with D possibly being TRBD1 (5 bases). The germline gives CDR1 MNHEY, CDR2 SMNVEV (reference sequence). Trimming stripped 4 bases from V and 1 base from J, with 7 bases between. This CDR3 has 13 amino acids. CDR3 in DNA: TGTGCCAGCAGTTCAGGGATCCAAGAGACCCAGTACTTC. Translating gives CASSSGIQETQYF.

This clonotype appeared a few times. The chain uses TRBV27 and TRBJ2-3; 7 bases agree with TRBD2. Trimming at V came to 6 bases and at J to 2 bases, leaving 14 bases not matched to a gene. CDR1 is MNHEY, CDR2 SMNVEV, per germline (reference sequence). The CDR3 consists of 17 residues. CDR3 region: CASSKLGTIPITDTQYF. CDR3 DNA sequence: TGTGCCAGCAGCAAGTTAGGGACTATTCCGATCACAGATACGCAGTATTTT.

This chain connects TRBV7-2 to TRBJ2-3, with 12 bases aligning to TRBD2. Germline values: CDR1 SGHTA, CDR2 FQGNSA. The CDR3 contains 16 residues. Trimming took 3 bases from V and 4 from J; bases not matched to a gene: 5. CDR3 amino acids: CASSLRLAGASDTQYF. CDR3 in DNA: TGTGCCAGCAGCTTGAGACTAGCGGGAGCTTCAGATACGCAGTATTTT.

CDR3 coding DNA: TGTGCCAGCAGCAAGGGGACTAGCGTAACCTACGAGCAGTACTTC. It encodes CASSKGTSVTYEQYF. The chain combines TRBV5-4 with TRBJ2-7; 10 bases agree with TRBD2. From germline, CDR1 is SGHNT and CDR2 YYREEE (reference sequence). The CDR3 consists of 15 residues. V lost 4 bases, J lost 2 bases, and 6 bases stayed unmatched.

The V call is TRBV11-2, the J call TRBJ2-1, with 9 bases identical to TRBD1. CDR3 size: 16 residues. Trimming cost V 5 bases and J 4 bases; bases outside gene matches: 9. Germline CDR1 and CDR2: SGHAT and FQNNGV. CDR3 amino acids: CASSPLTGTGYNEQFF. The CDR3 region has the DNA TGTGCCAGCAGCCCACTCACTGGGACAGGGTACAATGAGCAGTTCTTC.

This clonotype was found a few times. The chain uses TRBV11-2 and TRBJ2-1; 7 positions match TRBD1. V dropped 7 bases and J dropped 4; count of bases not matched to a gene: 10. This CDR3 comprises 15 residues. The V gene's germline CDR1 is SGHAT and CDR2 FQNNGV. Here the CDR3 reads CASKSDRDSYNEQFF. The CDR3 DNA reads TGTGCCAGCAAATCGGACCGGGACAGTTACAATGAGCAGTTCTTC.

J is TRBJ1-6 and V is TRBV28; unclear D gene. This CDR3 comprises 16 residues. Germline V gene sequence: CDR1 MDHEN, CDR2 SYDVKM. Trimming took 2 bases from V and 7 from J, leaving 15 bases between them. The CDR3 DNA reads TGTGCCAGCAGTTTAATAAACCAGCTCGAGAATTCACCCCTCCACTTT. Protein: CASSLINQLENSPLHF.

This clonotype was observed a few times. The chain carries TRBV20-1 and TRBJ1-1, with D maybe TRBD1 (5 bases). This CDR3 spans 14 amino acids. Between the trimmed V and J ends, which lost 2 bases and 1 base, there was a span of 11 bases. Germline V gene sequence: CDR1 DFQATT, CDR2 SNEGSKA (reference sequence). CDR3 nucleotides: TGCAGTGCTAGACGGGGCCTTCCGAACACTGAAGCTTTCTTT. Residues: CSARRGLPNTEAFF.

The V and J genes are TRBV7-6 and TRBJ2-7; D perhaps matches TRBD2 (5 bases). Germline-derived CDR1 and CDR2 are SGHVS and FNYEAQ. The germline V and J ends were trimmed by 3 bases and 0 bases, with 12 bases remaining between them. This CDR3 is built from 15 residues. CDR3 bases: TGTGCCAGCAGCTTCTCGGGATTCAGCTCCTACGAGCAGTACTTC. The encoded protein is CASSFSGFSSYEQYF.

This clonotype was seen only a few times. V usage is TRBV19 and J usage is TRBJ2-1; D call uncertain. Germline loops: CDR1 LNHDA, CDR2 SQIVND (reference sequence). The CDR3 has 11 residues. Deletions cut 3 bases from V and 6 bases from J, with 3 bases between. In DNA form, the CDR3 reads TGTGCCAGTAGTATTTTCAATGAGCAGTTCTTC. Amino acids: CASSIFNEQFF.